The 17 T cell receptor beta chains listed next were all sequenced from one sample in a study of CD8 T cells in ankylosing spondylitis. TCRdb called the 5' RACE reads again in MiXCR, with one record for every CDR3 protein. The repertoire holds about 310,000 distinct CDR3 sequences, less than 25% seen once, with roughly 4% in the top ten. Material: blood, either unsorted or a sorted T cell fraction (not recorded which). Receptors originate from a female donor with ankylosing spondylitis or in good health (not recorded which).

DNA of the CDR3: TGCAGTGCTATCTCTGGGGTCGAGCAGTACTTC. It translates to CSAISGVEQYF. The chain uses TRBV20-1 and TRBJ2-7; D unresolved. V lost 4 bases and J lost 6, with 10 bases in between. Germline CDR1 and CDR2: DFQATT and SNEGSKA (reference sequence). The CDR3 is 11 residues long.

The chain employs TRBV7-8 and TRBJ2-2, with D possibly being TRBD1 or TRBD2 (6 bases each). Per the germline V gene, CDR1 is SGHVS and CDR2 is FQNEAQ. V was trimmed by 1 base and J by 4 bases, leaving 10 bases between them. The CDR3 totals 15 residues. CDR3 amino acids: CASSLVGGRTGELFF. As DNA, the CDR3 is TGTGCCAGCAGCTTAGTCGGGGGCCGCACCGGGGAGCTGTTTTTT.

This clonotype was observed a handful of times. In DNA form, the CDR3 reads TGTGCCAGCAGTTACATGGGGGGGGGAGAAGCTTTCTTT. This encodes CASSYMGGGEAFF. This chain links TRBV6-5 with TRBJ1-1, with a possible D match to TRBD1 (5 bases). From germline, CDR1 is MNHEY and CDR2 SVGAGI. CDR3 length equals 13 residues. The V and J ends lost 2 bases and 8 bases respectively, with 12 bases between them.

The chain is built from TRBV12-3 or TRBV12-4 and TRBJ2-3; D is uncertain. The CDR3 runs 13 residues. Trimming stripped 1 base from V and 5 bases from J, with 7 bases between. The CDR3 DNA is TGTGCCAGCAGTTTAGTCTTTAGAGATACGCAGTATTTT. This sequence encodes CASSLVFRDTQYF.

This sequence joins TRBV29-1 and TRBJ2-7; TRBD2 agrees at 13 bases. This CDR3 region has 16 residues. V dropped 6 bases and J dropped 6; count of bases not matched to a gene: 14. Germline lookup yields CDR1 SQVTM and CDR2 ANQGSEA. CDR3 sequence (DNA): TGCAGCGTGGAGGGGATGGGACTAGCGGGATCAGGCGAGCAGTACTTC. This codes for CSVEGMGLAGSGEQYF.

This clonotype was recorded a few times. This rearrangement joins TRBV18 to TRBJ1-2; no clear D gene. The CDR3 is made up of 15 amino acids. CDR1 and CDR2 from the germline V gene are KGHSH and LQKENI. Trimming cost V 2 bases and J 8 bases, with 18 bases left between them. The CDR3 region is CASSPDGRIRGGYTF. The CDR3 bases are TGTGCCAGCTCACCAGACGGCAGGATTCGAGGAGGCTACACCTTC. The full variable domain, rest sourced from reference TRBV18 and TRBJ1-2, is NAGVMQNPRHLVRRRGQEARLRCSPMKGHSHVYWYRQLPEEGLKFMVYLQKENIIDESGMPKERFSAEFPKEGPSILRIQQVVRGDSAAYFCASSPDGRIRGGYTFGSGTRLTVV.

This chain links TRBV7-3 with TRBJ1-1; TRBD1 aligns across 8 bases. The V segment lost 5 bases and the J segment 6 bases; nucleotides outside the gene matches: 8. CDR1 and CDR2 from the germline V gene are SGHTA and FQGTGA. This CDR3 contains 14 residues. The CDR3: CASSPGGRAAEAFF. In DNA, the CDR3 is TGTGCCAGCAGCCCAGGGGGCAGGGCGGCTGAAGCTTTCTTT.

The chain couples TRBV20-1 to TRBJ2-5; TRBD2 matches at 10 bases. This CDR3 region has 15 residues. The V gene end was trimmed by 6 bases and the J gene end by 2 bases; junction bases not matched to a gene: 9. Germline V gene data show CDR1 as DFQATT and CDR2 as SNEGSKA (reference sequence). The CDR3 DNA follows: TGCAGTGCCAGACCGGGACTAGCGCATCAAGAGACCCAGTACTTC. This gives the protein CSARPGLAHQETQYF.

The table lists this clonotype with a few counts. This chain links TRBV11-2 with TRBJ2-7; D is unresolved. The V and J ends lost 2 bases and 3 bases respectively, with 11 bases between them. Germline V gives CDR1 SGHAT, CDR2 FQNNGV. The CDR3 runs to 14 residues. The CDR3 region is CASSLLAGVYEQYF. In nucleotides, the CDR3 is TGTGCCAGCAGCTTATTGGCAGGAGTCTACGAGCAGTACTTC.

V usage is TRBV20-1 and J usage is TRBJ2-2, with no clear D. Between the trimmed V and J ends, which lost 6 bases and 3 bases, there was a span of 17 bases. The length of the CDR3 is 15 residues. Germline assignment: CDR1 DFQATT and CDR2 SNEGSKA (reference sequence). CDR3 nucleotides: TGCAGTGCCAAAGGCCGCTTTGGGGACACCGGGGAGCTGTTTTTT. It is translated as CSAKGRFGDTGELFF.

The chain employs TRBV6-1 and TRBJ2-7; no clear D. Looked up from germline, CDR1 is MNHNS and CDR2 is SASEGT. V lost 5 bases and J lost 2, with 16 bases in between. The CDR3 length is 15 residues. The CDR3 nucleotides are TGTGCCAGCAGTCGATCGACCCGATCCCCCTACGAGCAGTACTTC. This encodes CASSRSTRSPYEQYF.

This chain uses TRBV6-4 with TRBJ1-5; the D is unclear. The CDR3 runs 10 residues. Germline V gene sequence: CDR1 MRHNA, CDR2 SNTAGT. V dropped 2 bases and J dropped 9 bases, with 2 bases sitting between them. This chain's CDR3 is CASSDPPQHF. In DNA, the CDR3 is TGTGCCAGCAGTGACCCGCCCCAGCATTTT.

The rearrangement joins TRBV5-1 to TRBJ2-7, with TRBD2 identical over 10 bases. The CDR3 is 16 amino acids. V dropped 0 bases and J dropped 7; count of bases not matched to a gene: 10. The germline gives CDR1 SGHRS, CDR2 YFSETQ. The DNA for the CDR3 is TGCGCCAGCAGCTTGGTGCTAGCGGGAGTCCTAAGAGAGCAGTACTTC. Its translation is CASSLVLAGVLREQYF.

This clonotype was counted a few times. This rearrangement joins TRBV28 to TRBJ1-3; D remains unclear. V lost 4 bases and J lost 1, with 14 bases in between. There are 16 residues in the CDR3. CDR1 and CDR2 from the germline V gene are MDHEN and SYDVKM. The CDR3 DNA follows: TGTGCCAGCAGTTCCCACGGGGAAAGGTCTGGAAACACCATATATTTT. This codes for CASSSHGERSGNTIYF.

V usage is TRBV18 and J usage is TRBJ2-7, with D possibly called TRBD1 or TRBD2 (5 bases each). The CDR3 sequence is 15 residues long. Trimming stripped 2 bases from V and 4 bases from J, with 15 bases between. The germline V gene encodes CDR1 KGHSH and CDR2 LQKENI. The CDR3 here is CASSPSGTPAYEQYF. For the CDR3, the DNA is TGTGCCAGCTCACCATCCGGGACGCCGGCTTACGAGCAGTACTTC.

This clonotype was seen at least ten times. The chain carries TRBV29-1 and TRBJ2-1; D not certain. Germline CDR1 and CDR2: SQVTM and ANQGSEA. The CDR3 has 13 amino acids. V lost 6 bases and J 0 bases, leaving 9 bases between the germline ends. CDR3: CSVLQSSYNEQFF. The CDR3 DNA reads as TGCAGCGTCCTTCAAAGCTCCTACAATGAGCAGTTCTTC.

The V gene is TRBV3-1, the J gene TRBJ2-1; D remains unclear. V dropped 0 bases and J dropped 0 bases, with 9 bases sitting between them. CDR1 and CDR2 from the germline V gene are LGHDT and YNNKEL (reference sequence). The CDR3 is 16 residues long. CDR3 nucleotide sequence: TGTGCCAGCAGCCAAGATTGGGTGAGCTCCTACAATGAGCAGTTCTTC. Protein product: CASSQDWVSSYNEQFF.